This T cell receptor (beta chain) was identified during a study of T cells in Graves' hyperthyroidism and ophthalmopathy. Points from the study as a whole: Ophthalmopathy stood apart from stable hyperthyroidism in a 13 V-J model. The model anticipated ophthalmopathy a median about 6.5 months pre-onset.

The germline CDR1 and CDR2 sequences are ENHRY and SYGVKD. This CDR3 has 16 amino acids. Trimming took 0 bases from V and 0 from J, leaving 8 bases between them. This clonotype was seen ten or more times. Its antigen is not identified. There were TCR beta CDR3 regions amplified from RNA transcripts. RT-PCR in the first round (using the HTBI primer set) targeted the TCR CDR3. TCRdb analysed the multiplex PCR reads with MiXCR anew, one entry per CDR3 protein. This sample has about 840,000 distinct CDR3 sequences; 38% occur once, and the top ten carry around 9.3%. Hyperthyroidism in the patients, aged 18 to 65, was newly diagnosed and under 2 months in duration. Fresh peripheral blood, approximately 9.7 ml, was the source of the PBMCs.

This rearrangement joins TRBV10-3 to TRBJ2-2; D is unresolved. The sample was blood. This clonotype originated in a young man with Graves' hyperthyroidism. The CDR3 spells CAISESQSANTGELFF. In DNA, the CDR3 is TGTGCCATCAGTGAGTCACAGAGCGCGAACACCGGGGAGCTGTTTTTT.